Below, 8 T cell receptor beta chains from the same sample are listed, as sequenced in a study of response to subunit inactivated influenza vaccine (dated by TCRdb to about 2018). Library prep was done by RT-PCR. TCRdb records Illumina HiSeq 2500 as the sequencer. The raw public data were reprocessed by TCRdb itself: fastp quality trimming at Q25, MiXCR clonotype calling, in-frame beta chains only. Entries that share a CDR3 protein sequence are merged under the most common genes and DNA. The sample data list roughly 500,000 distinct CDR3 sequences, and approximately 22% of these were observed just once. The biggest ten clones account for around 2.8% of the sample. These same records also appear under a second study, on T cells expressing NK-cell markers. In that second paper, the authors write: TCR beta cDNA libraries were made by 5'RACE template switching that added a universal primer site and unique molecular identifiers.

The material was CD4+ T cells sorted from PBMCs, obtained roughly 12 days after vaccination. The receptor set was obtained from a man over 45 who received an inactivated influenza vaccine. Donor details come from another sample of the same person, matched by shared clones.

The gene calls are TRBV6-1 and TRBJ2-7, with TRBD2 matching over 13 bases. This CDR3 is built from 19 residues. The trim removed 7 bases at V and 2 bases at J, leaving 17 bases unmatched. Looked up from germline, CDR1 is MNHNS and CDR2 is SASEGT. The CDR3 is CASIPILGTSGTRAYEQYF. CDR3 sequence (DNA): TGTGCCAGCATCCCTATTCTCGGGACTAGCGGGACCAGGGCCTACGAGCAGTACTTC.

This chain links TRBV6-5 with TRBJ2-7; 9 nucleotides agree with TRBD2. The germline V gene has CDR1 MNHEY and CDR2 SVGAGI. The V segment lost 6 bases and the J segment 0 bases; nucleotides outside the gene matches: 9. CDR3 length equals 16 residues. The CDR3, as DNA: TGTGCCAGCAGCTTAAGACTAGCGGATAGCTCCTACGAGCAGTACTTC. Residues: CASSLRLADSSYEQYF.

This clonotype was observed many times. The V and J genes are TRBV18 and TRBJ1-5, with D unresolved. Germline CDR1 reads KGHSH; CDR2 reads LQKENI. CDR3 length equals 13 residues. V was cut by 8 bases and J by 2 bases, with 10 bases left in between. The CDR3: CASSPDRNQPQHF. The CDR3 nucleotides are TGTGCCAGCAGCCCAGACCGCAATCAGCCCCAGCATTTT.

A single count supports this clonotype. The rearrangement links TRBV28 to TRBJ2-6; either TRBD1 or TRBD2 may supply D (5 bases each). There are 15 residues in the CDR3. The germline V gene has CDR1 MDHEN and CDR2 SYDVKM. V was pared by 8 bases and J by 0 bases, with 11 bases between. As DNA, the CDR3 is TGTGCCAGCGGGGACCTTTTCTCTGGGGCCAACGTCCTGACTTTC. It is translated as CASGDLFSGANVLTF.

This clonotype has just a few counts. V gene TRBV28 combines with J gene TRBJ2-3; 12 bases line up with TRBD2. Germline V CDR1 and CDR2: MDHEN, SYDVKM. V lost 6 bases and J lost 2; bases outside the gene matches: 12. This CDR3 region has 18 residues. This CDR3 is CASSYTMRLAGDTDTQYF. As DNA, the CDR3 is TGTGCCAGCAGCTATACTATGCGACTAGCGGGAGACACAGATACGCAGTATTTT.

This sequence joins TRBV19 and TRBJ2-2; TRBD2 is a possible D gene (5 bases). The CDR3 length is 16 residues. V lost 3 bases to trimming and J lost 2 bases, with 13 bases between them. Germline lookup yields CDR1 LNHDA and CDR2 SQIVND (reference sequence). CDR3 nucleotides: TGTGCCAGTAGTATCGAAGGAGGACGCAACACCGGGGAGCTGTTTTTT. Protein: CASSIEGGRNTGELFF.

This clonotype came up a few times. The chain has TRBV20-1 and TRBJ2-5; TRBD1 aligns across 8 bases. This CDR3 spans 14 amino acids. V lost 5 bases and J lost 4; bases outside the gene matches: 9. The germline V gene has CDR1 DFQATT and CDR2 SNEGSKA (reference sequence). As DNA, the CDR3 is TGCAGTGCTCCGACAGGGGCCGCAAGAGAGACCCAGTACTTC. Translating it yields CSAPTGAARETQYF.

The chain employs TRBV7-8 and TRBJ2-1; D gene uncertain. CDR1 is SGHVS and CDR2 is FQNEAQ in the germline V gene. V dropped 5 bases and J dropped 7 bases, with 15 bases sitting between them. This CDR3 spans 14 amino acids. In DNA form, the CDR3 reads TGTGCCAGCAGCAATCTCCGGCTCAGTAATGAGCAGTTCTTC. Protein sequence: CASSNLRLSNEQFF.